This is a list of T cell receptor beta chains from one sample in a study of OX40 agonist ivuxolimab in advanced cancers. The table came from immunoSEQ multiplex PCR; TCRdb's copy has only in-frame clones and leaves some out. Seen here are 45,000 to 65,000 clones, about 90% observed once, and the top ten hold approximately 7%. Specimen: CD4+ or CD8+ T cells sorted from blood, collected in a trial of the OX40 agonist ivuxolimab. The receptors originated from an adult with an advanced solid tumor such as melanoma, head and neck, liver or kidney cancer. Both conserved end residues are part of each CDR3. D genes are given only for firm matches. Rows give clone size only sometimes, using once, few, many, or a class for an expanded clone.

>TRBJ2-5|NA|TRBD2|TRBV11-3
CASSLVSAGGKETQYF
TGTGCCAGCAGCTTAGTATCGGCGGGGGGGAAAGAGACCCAGTACTTC
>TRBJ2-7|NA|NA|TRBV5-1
CASSLSGGQGYEQYF
TGCGCCAGCAGCTTGTCTGGAGGGCAAGGGTACGAGCAGTACTTC
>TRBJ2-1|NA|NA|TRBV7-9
CASSLGSEQFF
TGTGCCAGCAGCTTAGGTAGTGAGCAGTTCTTC
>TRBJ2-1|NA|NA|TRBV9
CASSVVGENEQFF
TGTGCCAGCAGCGTAGTCGGAGAAAATGAGCAGTTCTTC
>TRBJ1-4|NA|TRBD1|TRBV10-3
CAISDRGGRDEKLFF
TGTGCCATCAGTGATAGAGGGGGCCGTGACGAAAAACTGTTTTTT
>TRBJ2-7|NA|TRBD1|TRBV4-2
CASSQEGRRTGGYEQYF
TGTGCCAGCAGCCAAGAGGGTCGGCGGACAGGGGGATACGAGCAGTACTTC
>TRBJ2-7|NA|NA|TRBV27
CASSSWTEGSYEQYF
TGTGCCAGCAGTTCTTGGACAGAAGGATCTTACGAGCAGTACTTC
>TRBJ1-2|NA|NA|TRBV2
CASRRTGTTVDGYTF
TGTGCCAGCAGGCGGACCGGGACAACCGTCGATGGCTACACCTTC
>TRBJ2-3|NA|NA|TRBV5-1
CASSFGGTDTQYF
TGCGCCAGCAGCTTTGGGGGCACAGATACGCAGTATTTT
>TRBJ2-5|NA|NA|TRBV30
CAWSVGPGQETQYF
TGTGCCTGGAGTGTAGGGCCAGGACAAGAGACCCAGTACTTC
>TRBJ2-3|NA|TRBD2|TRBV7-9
CASSLGTSKSTDTQYF
TGTGCCAGCAGCTTAGGGACTAGCAAGAGCACAGATACGCAGTATTTT
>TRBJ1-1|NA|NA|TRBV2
CASSADTEAFF
TGTGCCAGCAGCGCGGACACTGAAGCTTTCTTT
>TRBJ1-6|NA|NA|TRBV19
CASSISQGLDSPLHF
TGTGCCAGTAGTATAAGCCAGGGATTGGATTCACCCCTCCACTTT
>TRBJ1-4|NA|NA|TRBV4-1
CASSLGLGATNEKLFF
TGCGCCAGCAGCCTCGGACTGGGCGCAACTAATGAAAAACTGTTTTTT
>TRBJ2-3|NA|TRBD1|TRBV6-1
CASRQGDTQYF
TGTGCCAGCAGACAGGGGGATACGCAGTATTTT
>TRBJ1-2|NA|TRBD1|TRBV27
CASSLAGGLSYGYTF
TGTGCCAGCAGTTTGGCAGGGGGTTTAAGCTATGGCTACACCTTC
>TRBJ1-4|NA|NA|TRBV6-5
CASSHDTGRELFF
TGTGCCAGCAGCCACGATACTGGACGAGAACTGTTTTTT
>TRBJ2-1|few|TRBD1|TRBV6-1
CASSGKQGLTYNEQFF
TGTGCCAGCAGTGGAAAACAGGGGCTTACCTACAATGAGCAGTTCTTC
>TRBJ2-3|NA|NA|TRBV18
CASSPLTHGADTQYF
TGTGCCAGCTCACCCCTAACTCACGGGGCAGATACGCAGTATTTT
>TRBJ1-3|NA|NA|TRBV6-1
CASSEGRTWNTIYF
TGTGCCAGCAGTGAAGGGAGGACGTGGAACACCATATATTTT
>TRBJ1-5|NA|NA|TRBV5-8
CASSSAWGGNQPQHF
TGTGCCAGCAGCTCCGCCTGGGGGGGAAATCAGCCCCAGCATTTT
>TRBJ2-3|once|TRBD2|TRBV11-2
CASSYRLATDTQYF
TGTGCCAGCAGCTATCGACTAGCCACAGATACGCAGTATTTT
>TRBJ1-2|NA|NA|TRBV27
CASRRGDGYGYTF
TGTGCCAGCAGGAGGGGGGACGGCTATGGCTACACCTTC
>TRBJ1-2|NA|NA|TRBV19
CASSISAGPADTF
TGTGCCAGTAGTATCTCTGCGGGGCCAGCCGACACCTTC
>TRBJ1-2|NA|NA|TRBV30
CAGTVPPAGRGYTF
TGTGCCGGGACCGTACCCCCGGCCGGGCGCGGCTACACCTTC